These 8 T cell receptor beta chains were sequenced from one sample in a study of blood T cell repertoires in COVID-19. Method: immunoSEQ multiplex PCR; TCRdb's copy keeps in-frame clones and lacks some. The sample shows just over 150,000 clones, less than 85% of them seen only once. Sequenced sample: peripheral blood. Every receptor here comes from a human donor with acute or convalescent COVID-19. The donor label of this sample is uncertain.

The V and J genes are TRBV19 and TRBJ1-6; no firm D call. This CDR3 contains 19 residues. Per the germline V gene, CDR1 is LNHDA and CDR2 is SQIVND (reference sequence). V lost 2 bases, J lost 5 bases, and 22 bases lay in between. CDR3 DNA: TGTGCCAGTAGTATAAACCGACCCATGACGACGGGGAATAATTCACCCCTCCACTTT. Protein product: CASSINRPMTTGNNSPLHF.

The sample holds one count of this clone. The junction does not match germline at one end; this may be a read error. V and J are TRBV2 and TRBJ1-1, with 7 positions matching TRBD1. The CDR3 spans 12 residues. Germline V gives CDR1 SNHLY, CDR2 FYNNEI. The CDR3 DNA sequence: TGTGCCAGCACTGAACAGGGGCCTGAAGCTTTCTTT. Translated: CASTEQGPEAFF.

The chain links TRBV4-3 to TRBJ2-7; 8 nucleotides line up with TRBD1. The CDR3 spans 16 residues. CDR1 and CDR2 from the germline V gene are LGHNA and YSLEER. V lost 4 bases and J lost 5; bases outside the gene matches: 13. The CDR3 bases are TGCGCCAGCAGCCTACAGATTGGACAGGGAGGTGACGAGCAGTACTTC. Translating gives CASSLQIGQGGDEQYF.

This chain joins TRBV15 and TRBJ1-2, with D possibly TRBD1 on 6 matching bases. CDR1 and CDR2 from the germline V gene are LNHNV and YYDKDF (reference sequence). The ends were cut back, 0 bases at V and 5 bases at J, with 10 bases in the middle. There are 14 residues in the CDR3. CDR3 coding DNA: TGTGCCACCAGCAGAGATCGGGGGGCATATGGCTACACCTTC. Translation gives CATSRDRGAYGYTF. Complete variable domain (other parts from reference TRBV15 and TRBJ1-2): DAMVIQNPRYQVTQFGKPVTLSCSQTLNHNVMYWYQQKSSQAPKLLFHYYDKDFNNEADTPDNFQSRRPNTSFCFLDIRSPGLGDTAMYLCATSRDRGAYGYTFGSGTRLTVV.

The rearrangement links TRBV5-4 to TRBJ1-4; 8 nucleotides align to TRBD1. This CDR3 comprises 15 residues. Germline V gives CDR1 SGHNT, CDR2 YYREEE (reference sequence). V dropped 4 bases and J dropped 0; count of bases not matched to a gene: 2. The CDR3 region is CASSQDRATNEKLFF. In DNA form, the CDR3 reads TGTGCCAGCAGCCAGGACAGGGCAACTAATGAAAAACTGTTTTTT.

The chain is built from TRBV30 and TRBJ1-5; tentatively, D is TRBD1 (5 bases). Trimming removed 6 bases from V and 3 bases from J, with 12 bases in between. Germline loops: CDR1 GTSNPN, CDR2 SVGIG (reference sequence). The CDR3 loop spans 13 amino acids. CDR3 residues: CACALGPNQPQHF. The CDR3 nucleotides are TGTGCCTGTGCCCTGGGGCCCAATCAGCCCCAGCATTTT.

The chain links TRBV3-1 (or the pseudogene TRBV3-2) to TRBJ1-4; TRBD1 matches at 8 bases. Germline lookup yields CDR1 LGHDT and CDR2 YNNKEL (reference sequence). J gave up 8 bases and V 0 bases, and 5 bases lay outside the gene matches. This CDR3 comprises 15 residues. The CDR3 region has the DNA TGTGCCAGCAGCCAAGAGAGACAGGGGTGGGAAAAACTGTTTTTT. It is translated as CASSQERQGWEKLFF.

The rearrangement links TRBV7-2 to TRBJ2-2; D unresolved. CDR1 is SGHTA and CDR2 is FQGNSA in the germline V gene. The CDR3 sequence is 16 residues long. The V gene lost 0 bases and the J gene lost 5 bases, with 13 bases spanning the gap. The CDR3 bases are TGTGCCAGCAGCTTAGCTGTCGCCGTCAGAACCGGGGAGCTGTTTTTT. Its translation: CASSLAVAVRTGELFF.